This T cell receptor beta chain was identified during a study of long-term antiretroviral therapy in people with HIV. This clone was seen only once. Its specificity is unknown. Investigators performed immunoSEQ version v3.0 at survey level. Clones were read by immunoSEQ multiplex PCR, and TCRdb kept only the in-frame ones, dropping some. The table has around 20,000 clones, just under 80% seen once. Whole-study results and caveats: Repertoire composition at all time points was dominated by clones that had expanded before ART. Diversity measured after ART increased yet remained under transplant donor controls. ART adherence, viral resistance and therapy changes were not recorded.

CDR1 is SGHTA and CDR2 is FQGNSA in the germline V gene. The CDR3 consists of 13 residues. The V and J ends lost 6 bases and 5 bases respectively, with 13 bases between them. This receptor was obtained from a woman in her forties with HIV. Sequencing was performed on unsorted PBMCs, taken at the start of antiretroviral therapy, before treatment. The chain carries TRBV7-2 and TRBJ2-5; D may correspond to TRBD1 or TRBD2 (5 bases each). CDR3 protein: CASRSGQGETQYF. CDR3 nucleotides: TGTGCCAGCAGATCGGGGCAGGGCGAGACCCAGTACTTC.